This TCR beta chain is drawn from a study of T cell repertoires in cytomegalovirus infection. For the study at large: An indication of both CMV infection and matching HLA type came from public TCR beta signatures.

One entry per CDR3 protein results from TCRdb running MiXCR on the reads. The sample lists a few hundred thousand distinct CDR3 sequences, under 20% occurring once. General study points: CMV-specific HLA-C-restricted TCR beta clonotypes dominated the ex vivo response.

Comment on this clonotype: Its specificity is not known.

CDR3 length equals 15 residues. The junction had 10 bases not matched to a gene; V was cut back by 3 bases and J by 7 bases. The clonotype was recovered from a human donor in good health (CMV status not recorded). Some clones in this sample may be carry-over from other donors' samples. This chain uses TRBV12-3 or TRBV12-4 with TRBJ2-7; TRBD1 matches at 9 bases. The sample comprised PBMCs. CDR3 coding DNA: TGTGCCAGCAGTTTTCCGGGACAGGGATCGGGGGAGCAGTACTTC. Translating gives CASSFPGQGSGEQYF.